Listed here are 28 T cell receptor beta chains from one sample, sequenced in a study of identical twins. A single record per CDR3 protein comes from TCRdb applying MiXCR to the 5' RACE reads. The sample has 200,000 to 250,000 distinct CDR3 sequences; 5.5% to 7.5% are singletons. The sample also formed part of further work on T cells expressing NK-cell markers.

The sample was CD8+ T cells sorted from blood. These receptors all stem from a woman aged 18-29 years in good health.

This clonotype was recorded at least ten times. The rearrangement links TRBV6-5 to TRBJ2-5; D is possibly TRBD2 (6 bases). Per the germline V gene, CDR1 is MNHEY and CDR2 is SVGAGI. Trimming removed 0 bases at V and 1 base at J, with 6 bases between. The CDR3 contains 14 residues. The CDR3: CASSYSSGQETQYF. CDR3 DNA sequence: TGTGCCAGCAGTTACTCTAGCGGCCAAGAGACCCAGTACTTC.

At least ten counts were recorded for this clonotype. The chain carries TRBV6-1 and TRBJ2-5, with D maybe TRBD1 (5 bases). This CDR3 spans 15 amino acids. V was trimmed by 6 bases and J by 1 base, leaving 15 bases between them. Germline V gene lookup returns CDR1 MNHNS and CDR2 SASEGT. The CDR3 coding sequence is TGTGCCAGCAGGGGCAGTTCAGGGCCCCAAGAGACCCAGTACTTC. Protein sequence: CASRGSSGPQETQYF.

V usage is TRBV12-5 and J usage is TRBJ1-2; D remains unclear. The V gene lost 3 bases and the J gene lost 5 bases, with 4 bases spanning the gap. The V gene's germline CDR1 is LGHNT and CDR2 FRNRAP. This CDR3 contains 11 residues. The DNA for the CDR3 is TGTGCTAGTGGTTTTGCGTATGGCTACACCTTC. Its translation: CASGFAYGYTF.

This clonotype occurred a few times. The rearrangement joins TRBV6-1 to TRBJ2-1, with D unresolved. The CDR3 consists of 13 residues. CDR1 is MNHNS and CDR2 is SASEGT in the germline V gene. V lost 1 base, J lost 3 bases, and 4 bases lay in between. CDR3 amino acids: CASSEDHYNEQFF. CDR3 sequence (DNA): TGTGCCAGCAGTGAAGATCACTACAATGAGCAGTTCTTC.

The sample holds a few counts of this clonotype. The chain links TRBV27 to TRBJ1-1; possibly TRBD1 for D (5 bases). Germline values: CDR1 MNHEY, CDR2 SMNVEV (reference sequence). Trimming took off 7 bases at V and 4 bases at J, with 19 bases between the two ends. This CDR3 comprises 15 residues. The CDR3 bases are TGTGCCAGCAAAAAGGGACTTACCATAACCACTGAAGCTTTCTTT. Its translation: CASKKGLTITTEAFF.

The chain has TRBV27 and TRBJ2-7; D perhaps matches TRBD2 (7 bases). This CDR3 has 14 residues. In germline, CDR1 is MNHEY, CDR2 SMNVEV (reference sequence). Trimming took 6 bases from V and 2 from J, leaving 14 bases between them. The CDR3 DNA is TGTGCCAGCAGGTACGGGGAGGGGGCCTACGAGCAGTACTTC. Translated: CASRYGEGAYEQYF.

The chain combines TRBV29-1 with TRBJ1-2, with D possibly matching TRBD1 (5 bases). The germline V and J ends were trimmed by 6 bases and 6 bases, with 8 bases remaining between them. Germline V gene lookup returns CDR1 SQVTM and CDR2 ANQGSEA. CDR3 length: 10 amino acids. DNA of the CDR3: TGCAGCGTACAGGAGAATGGCTACACCTTC. Its translation is CSVQENGYTF.

V usage is TRBV7-9 and J usage is TRBJ1-2; 8 nucleotides align to TRBD1. Germline CDR1 is SEHNR and CDR2 is FQNEAQ (reference sequence). After removal of 3 bases from V and 0 bases from J, the junction contained 9 bases not matched to a gene. This CDR3 is built from 17 residues. CDR3 residues: CASSLIAGGLANYGYTF. In DNA form, the CDR3 reads TGTGCCAGCAGCTTGATCGCAGGGGGCCTAGCTAACTATGGCTACACCTTC.

This clonotype was recorded many times. V usage is TRBV7-8 and J usage is TRBJ1-3; a possible D gene is TRBD1 (5 bases). The V gene lost 1 base and the J gene lost 0 bases, with 13 bases spanning the gap. The CDR3 has 17 residues. Germline CDR1 and CDR2: SGHVS and FQNEAQ. The chain's CDR3 is CASSLEVGGSSGNTIYF. The DNA for the CDR3 is TGTGCCAGCAGCTTAGAGGTCGGGGGGAGCTCTGGAAACACCATATATTTT.

In this sample, this clonotype turned up a few times. V is TRBV5-8 and J is TRBJ2-1; D might be TRBD2 (5 bases). The CDR3 has 14 residues. Trimming removed 2 bases at V and 10 bases at J, with 16 bases between. Germline V gene data show CDR1 as SGHTS and CDR2 as YDEGEE. The CDR3 loop is CASSLDSTSGEQFF. Written as DNA, the CDR3 is TGTGCCAGCAGCTTAGATAGCACTTCGGGGGAGCAGTTCTTC.

The rearrangement links TRBV29-1 to TRBJ2-1; 12 nucleotides match TRBD2. The CDR3 extends over 16 amino acids. Trimming at V came to 0 bases and at J to 10 bases, leaving 10 bases not matched to a gene. Germline CDR1 and CDR2: SQVTM and ANQGSEA. The CDR3 DNA reads as TGCAGCGTTGAAGACCTACTAGCGGGGGGATCGAACGAGCAGTTCTTC. Translated, it gives CSVEDLLAGGSNEQFF.

A few counts support this clonotype. This chain connects TRBV3-1 to TRBJ2-7, with D unresolved. V lost 0 bases to trimming and J lost 8 bases, with 8 bases between them. Germline loops: CDR1 LGHDT, CDR2 YNNKEL (reference sequence). The CDR3 covers 12 residues. In DNA form, the CDR3 reads TGTGCCAGCAGCCAAGAACTTGGGCAGCAGTACTTC. It yields the protein CASSQELGQQYF.

The genes are TRBV11-2 and TRBJ2-3; D remains ambiguous. The CDR3 has 13 residues. V lost 2 bases and J 5 bases, leaving 8 bases between the germline ends. The germline V gene has CDR1 SGHAT and CDR2 FQNNGV. CDR3 loop: CASSLLTLDTQYF. CDR3 bases: TGTGCCAGCAGCTTACTGACCTTAGATACGCAGTATTTT.

This clonotype was recorded a few times. The chain is built from TRBV6-1 and TRBJ1-1, with D possibly matching TRBD1 (5 bases). The length of the CDR3 is 13 residues. V shed 7 bases and J shed 4 bases, with 13 bases lying between them. CDR1 is MNHNS, CDR2 SASEGT, per germline. CDR3 residues: CASITGGFTEAFF. The CDR3 region has the DNA TGTGCCAGCATCACTGGGGGTTTCACTGAAGCTTTCTTT.

This clonotype was counted ten times or more. The rearrangement links TRBV5-1 to TRBJ2-1; D uncertain. V lost 4 bases to trimming and J lost 8 bases, with 7 bases between them. The CDR3 runs 11 residues. The germline V gene has CDR1 SGHRS and CDR2 YFSETQ. The CDR3 loop is CASSPEYEQFF. The CDR3 DNA reads TGCGCCAGCAGCCCGGAGTATGAGCAGTTCTTC.

Only a few counts were recorded for this clonotype. The rearrangement uses TRBV10-1 and TRBJ2-1, with D possibly matching TRBD2 (6 bases). The CDR3 contains 13 residues. From germline, CDR1 is WNHNN and CDR2 SYGVQD (reference sequence). V lost 0 bases and J lost 14, with 14 bases in between. In DNA form, the CDR3 reads TGCGCCAGCAGTGAGTCGGGACCGGGGGAAAAGTTCTTC. It specifies CASSESGPGEKFF.

This clonotype was found a few times. The V and J genes are TRBV20-1 and TRBJ2-1, with 11 bases lining up with TRBD1. CDR3 size: 20 residues. From germline, CDR1 is DFQATT and CDR2 SNEGSKA (reference sequence). The V gene end was trimmed by 0 bases and the J gene end by 1 base; junction bases not matched to a gene: 14. CDR3 in DNA: TGCAGTGCTAGAGATGAAGGAGGACAGGGGGCGACGGCGTCCTACAATGAGCAGTTCTTC. Protein: CSARDEGGQGATASYNEQFF.

In this sample, this clonotype turned up many times. Here the CDR3 DNA reads TGTGCCAGCAGCCTTGGGACAGGGATAGGAATTAACACTGAAGCTTTCTTT. It encodes CASSLGTGIGINTEAFF. The chain links TRBV16 to TRBJ1-1, with 9 bases fitting TRBD1. Germline V lookup: CDR1 KGHSY, CDR2 FQNENV. The V segment lost 4 bases and the J segment 2 bases; nucleotides outside the gene matches: 11. This CDR3 is built from 17 residues.

This clonotype has ten or more counts. The chain recombines TRBV7-8 with TRBJ2-5; 9 bases line up with TRBD2. The CDR3 covers 15 residues. The ends lost 4 bases at V and 5 bases at J; junction bases unmatched: 8. From germline, CDR1 is SGHVS and CDR2 FQNEAQ. CDR3 sequence reads: CASSSISGSGETQYF. For the CDR3, the DNA is TGTGCCAGCAGCTCAATTAGCGGGAGCGGGGAGACCCAGTACTTC. Supplemented by reference TRBV7-8 and TRBJ2-5, the full variable domain reads GAGVSQSPRYKVAKRGQDVALRCDPISGHVSLFWYQQALGQGPEFLTYFQNEAQLDKSGLPSDRFFAERPEGSVSTLKIQRTQQEDSAVYLCASSSISGSGETQYFGPGTRLLVL.

The J gene is TRBJ2-7, the V gene TRBV29-1, with a weak D call TRBD1 (5 bases). The CDR3 sequence is 14 residues long. Trimming removed 7 bases from V and 2 bases from J, with 18 bases in between. Germline V CDR1 and CDR2: SQVTM, ANQGSEA. The CDR3 nucleotides read TGCAGCGCCTCCCGCATAGGGGTAACCTACGAGCAGTACTTC. Its translation: CSASRIGVTYEQYF.

A few counts support this clonotype. J is TRBJ2-7 and V is TRBV10-1; D unclear. The CDR3 has 14 amino acids. V lost 1 base and J lost 3, with 10 bases in between. CDR1 and CDR2 (germline): WNHNN, SYGVQD (reference sequence). The CDR3 DNA is TGCGCCAGCAGTGAGTTAAAGGGAAGCTACGAGCAGTACTTC. This codes for CASSELKGSYEQYF.

The chain couples TRBV5-1 to TRBJ1-6, with D uncertain. CDR3 length: 15 amino acids. Looked up from germline, CDR1 is SGHRS and CDR2 is YFSETQ. Trimming took 0 bases from V and 3 from J, leaving 7 bases between them. CDR3 nucleotides: TGCGCCAGCAGCTTGGCCGGAGGCTATAATTCACCCCTCCACTTT. Its translation: CASSLAGGYNSPLHF.

This clonotype was observed a few times. V gene TRBV12-3 or TRBV12-4 combines with J gene TRBJ2-7, with D unclear. V was shortened by 5 bases and J by 5 bases, with 16 bases between the two germline ends. This CDR3 spans 14 amino acids. CDR3 sequence: CASSPRAVVDEQYF. The CDR3 DNA follows: TGTGCCAGCAGTCCCCGCGCCGTTGTCGACGAGCAGTACTTC.

J is TRBJ2-1 and V is TRBV9; no reliable D call. The CDR3 runs 16 residues. Trimming left V 0 bases short and J 0 bases short, with 10 bases between. Germline V gives CDR1 SGDLS, CDR2 YYNGEE. As DNA, the CDR3 is TGTGCCAGCAGCGTAGGGGAAATGGGCTCCTACAATGAGCAGTTCTTC. Its protein product is CASSVGEMGSYNEQFF.

J is TRBJ1-1 and V is TRBV6-5; no definite D call. The CDR3 spans 15 residues. Germline V CDR1 and CDR2: MNHEY, SVGAGI. V was trimmed by 2 bases and J by 2 bases, leaving 12 bases between them. CDR3 nucleotide sequence: TGTGCCAGCAGTTACGGAGGGATAAGCAACACTGAAGCTTTCTTT. Its protein product is CASSYGGISNTEAFF.

The chain has TRBV11-2 and TRBJ1-1; a weak D match, TRBD1 (6 bases). This CDR3 has 15 residues. Germline CDR1 and CDR2: SGHAT and FQNNGV. Trimming shortened V by 2 bases and J by 6 bases, and 16 bases separated the two germline ends. CDR3 DNA sequence: TGTGCCAGCAGCTTACCAACCGTCGGGGGCGCTGAAGCTTTCTTT. It yields the protein CASSLPTVGGAEAFF.

This clonotype was seen just once. The chain uses TRBV3-1 and TRBJ2-1; the match to TRBD2 covers 7 bases. This CDR3 region has 19 residues. The V segment lost 11 bases and the J segment 9 bases; nucleotides outside the gene matches: 31. Germline V gives CDR1 LGHDT, CDR2 YNNKEL (reference sequence). CDR3 protein: CAFSAIGRVGGPLLAEQFF. CDR3 in DNA: TGTGCCTTCTCGGCCATAGGGAGGGTGGGAGGGCCGCTTCTAGCTGAGCAGTTCTTC.

V and J are TRBV5-1 and TRBJ2-1; 10 nucleotides line up with TRBD2. Germline V gene sequence: CDR1 SGHRS, CDR2 YFSETQ. Trimming at V came to 1 base and at J to 4 bases, leaving 14 bases not matched to a gene. There are 19 residues in the CDR3. CDR3 amino acids: CASSLTPKTRLAGYNEQFF. The CDR3 DNA follows: TGCGCCAGCAGCTTGACGCCAAAAACAAGACTAGCGGGTTACAATGAGCAGTTCTTC.